The 20 T cell receptor beta chains below come from one sample, sequenced in a study of T cell responses to AZD1222 COVID-19 vaccine. Here immunoSEQ multiplex PCR was the method, and the copy in TCRdb shows in-frame clones only, minus some. Here the sample spans 180,000 or so clones, 70% to 90% being singletons. Sequences were derived from peripheral blood, sampled on day 0 of AZD1222 vaccination. The receptors here all came from an adult in good health.

The gene calls are TRBV24-1 and TRBJ1-2, with 8 bases that match TRBD1. Trimming removed 5 bases from V and 1 base from J; junction bases left unmatched: 8. Germline CDR1 and CDR2: KGHDR and SFDVKD. CDR3 size: 16 residues. CDR3: CATSASGQGDNYGYTF. CDR3 coding DNA: TGTGCCACCAGTGCCTCAGGACAGGGAGATAACTATGGCTACACCTTC.

This clone was detected once. This chain joins TRBV12-5 and TRBJ2-5, with 8 bases matching TRBD1. V trimming: 8 bases; J trimming: 5 bases; junction bases outside the gene matches: 10. The CDR3 extends over 14 amino acids. The germline gives CDR1 LGHNT, CDR2 FRNRAP. CDR3 in DNA: TGTGCTAGTTCGTTGCAGGGGGCGAGGGAGACCCAGTACTTC. Protein: CASSLQGARETQYF.

The genes are TRBV6-1 and TRBJ1-2; 7 nucleotides align to TRBD1. Germline CDR1 and CDR2: MNHNS and SASEGT. V gave up 1 base and J gave up 9 bases; unmatched junction bases: 5. The CDR3 covers 13 residues. Written as DNA, the CDR3 is TGTGCCAGCAGTGAAGTCCAGGGGGACAGCTACACCTTC. This encodes CASSEVQGDSYTF.

V usage is TRBV11-3 and J usage is TRBJ2-1; TRBD2 matches at 9 bases. There are 15 residues in the CDR3. From germline, CDR1 is SGHNT and CDR2 YENEEA. Trimming cost V 4 bases and J 10 bases; bases outside gene matches: 11. DNA of the CDR3: TGTGCCAGCAGCTCAGGGGCGGGAGGGCCTTTGGAGCAGTTCTTC. Protein product: CASSSGAGGPLEQFF.

The CDR3 here is CASSLDGSTNEKLFF. CDR3 nucleotide sequence: TGTGCCAGCAGCTTAGACGGCTCAACTAATGAAAAACTGTTTTTT. The V and J genes are TRBV7-2 and TRBJ1-4; D gene unclear. The V and J ends lost 1 base and 0 bases respectively, with 6 bases between them. Germline CDR1 reads SGHTA; CDR2 reads FQGNSA. The CDR3 sequence is 15 residues long. Full variable domain (remainder filled in from reference TRBV7-2 and TRBJ1-4): GAGVSQSPSNKVTEKGKDVELRCDPISGHTALYWYRQSLGQGLEFLIYFQGNSAPDKSGLPSDRFSAERTGGSVSTLTIQRTQQEDSAVYLCASSLDGSTNEKLFFGSGTQLSVL.

V and J are TRBV2 and TRBJ2-5, with D maybe TRBD2 (5 bases). CDR3 length: 11 residues. Germline CDR1 is SNHLY and CDR2 is FYNNEI. Trimming cost V 6 bases and J 5 bases, with 7 bases left between them. This chain's CDR3 is CASRGGETQYF. As DNA, the CDR3 is TGTGCCAGCAGGGGCGGGGAGACCCAGTACTTC.

V gene TRBV28 combines with J gene TRBJ2-1; 14 positions match TRBD2. This CDR3 region has 16 residues. Germline assignment: CDR1 MDHEN and CDR2 SYDVKM. The V and J ends lost 4 bases and 7 bases, in that order; junction bases with no gene match: 6. The CDR3 protein is CASSSAGTSGRNEQFF. The CDR3 DNA reads as TGTGCCAGCAGTTCCGCCGGGACTAGCGGGAGAAATGAGCAGTTCTTC.

Note on this clone: The identical CDR3 is also encoded by other nucleotide sequences in the sample. The chain employs TRBV10-3 and TRBJ2-7; D is unclear. The CDR3 has 14 residues. With 0 bases removed from V and 1 base from J, the gap between germline ends came to 7 bases. Germline V gene lookup returns CDR1 ENHRY and CDR2 SYGVKD. DNA for the CDR3: TGTGCCATCAGTGAGTCTAGTCGTTCCTACGAGCAGTACGTC. Translating it yields CAISESSRSYEQYV.

The rearrangement joins TRBV5-6 to TRBJ1-1; D perhaps matches TRBD1 (6 bases). There are 13 residues in the CDR3. With 3 bases removed from V and 4 bases from J, the gap between germline ends came to 10 bases. Germline V CDR1 and CDR2: SGHDT, YYEEEE. CDR3 residues: CASSYRVSTEAFF. For the CDR3, the DNA is TGTGCCAGCAGCTACAGGGTCTCCACTGAAGCTTTCTTT.

Here the CDR3 DNA reads TGTGCCTGGAGGGGGTACAGGACCGAGAACACTGAAGCTTTCTTT. This encodes CAWRGYRTENTEAFF. V and J are TRBV30 and TRBJ1-1, with D perhaps TRBD1 (5 bases). Germline CDR1 GTSNPN, CDR2 SVGIG (reference sequence). Trimming stripped 3 bases from V and 1 base from J, with 15 bases between. The length of the CDR3 is 15 residues.

V and J are TRBV6-1 and TRBJ2-2; 10 bases line up with TRBD1. The V segment lost 5 bases and the J segment 8 bases; nucleotides outside the gene matches: 8. The CDR3 runs to 15 residues. CDR1 is MNHNS, CDR2 SASEGT, per germline. Here the CDR3 DNA reads TGTGCCAGCAGTTTCCGGGACAGGGGAGCGGGGGAGCTGTTTTTT. Its translation: CASSFRDRGAGELFF.

The rearrangement links TRBV6-2 or TRBV6-3 to TRBJ1-6; weak D call: TRBD1 (6 bases). The CDR3 covers 15 residues. Germline CDR1 is MNHEY and CDR2 is SVGEGT. V was cut by 4 bases and J by 5 bases, with 12 bases left in between. CDR3: CASSSGGRNNSPLHF. In DNA form, the CDR3 reads TGTGCCAGCAGTTCGGGGGGCCGGAATAATTCACCCCTCCACTTT.

This chain uses TRBV3-1 (or the pseudogene TRBV3-2) with TRBJ2-1; 10 bases agree with TRBD2. V shed 0 bases, J shed 7 bases, and the junction held 6 bases outside the gene matches. The germline V gene encodes CDR1 LGHDT and CDR2 YNNKEL (reference sequence). The CDR3 has 16 residues. This chain's CDR3 is CASSQDLAGVRNEQFF. Written as DNA, the CDR3 is TGTGCCAGCAGCCAAGATCTAGCGGGAGTTAGGAATGAGCAGTTCTTC.

This chain uses TRBV28 with TRBJ1-3; a possible D gene is TRBD1 (6 bases). The CDR3 is 14 residues long. The germline V gene encodes CDR1 MDHEN and CDR2 SYDVKM. The V end lost 5 bases, the J end lost 2 bases, and 10 bases lay between the germline ends. The CDR3 DNA follows: TGTGCCAGCAGTACGGGGGCCACTGGAAACACCATATATTTT. This translates into CASSTGATGNTIYF.

The V and J genes are TRBV4-2 and TRBJ1-2; no firm D call. The CDR3 is 14 residues long. V lost 0 bases, J lost 4 bases, and 9 bases lay in between. Germline CDR1 LGHNA, CDR2 YNFKEQ. The CDR3 loop reads CASSQDRQAYGYTF. CDR3 coding DNA: TGTGCCAGCAGCCAAGATAGGCAGGCCTATGGCTACACCTTC.

This chain links TRBV28 with TRBJ1-5, with D unclear. The germline V and J ends were trimmed by 7 bases and 7 bases, with 11 bases remaining between them. The CDR3 has 12 residues. In germline, CDR1 is MDHEN, CDR2 SYDVKM. The CDR3 DNA sequence: TGTGCCAGCACAGTGCAGGCCCAGCCCCAGCATTTT. This gives the protein CASTVQAQPQHF.

This chain joins TRBV13 and TRBJ2-7, with 7 bases matching TRBD2. The J segment lost 0 bases and the V segment lost 2 bases, leaving 4 bases of the junction unmatched. CDR3 length equals 15 residues. Germline V gene sequence: CDR1 PRHDT, CDR2 FYEKMQ (reference sequence). The CDR3 reads CASSLRGGSSYEQYF. Here the CDR3 DNA reads TGTGCCAGCAGCTTAAGAGGCGGGAGCTCCTACGAGCAGTACTTC.

A single count supports this clone. The chain carries TRBV28 and TRBJ1-1; weak D call: TRBD1 (5 bases). CDR3 length: 16 residues. V lost 6 bases, J lost 0 bases, and 17 bases lay in between. Germline assignment: CDR1 MDHEN and CDR2 SYDVKM. CDR3 sequence reads: CASRPSKTGVNTEAFF. CDR3 nucleotides: TGTGCCAGCAGGCCGAGCAAAACAGGCGTGAACACTGAAGCTTTCTTT.

The chain joins TRBV3-1 (or the pseudogene TRBV3-2) to TRBJ2-1; the D is unclear. Deletions cut 0 bases from V and 1 base from J, with 7 bases between. The CDR3 contains 15 residues. Germline CDR1 and CDR2: LGHDT and YNNKEL (reference sequence). The CDR3 sequence: CASSQEGRSYNEQFF. The CDR3 bases are TGTGCCAGCAGCCAAGAGGGTCGTTCCTACAATGAGCAGTTCTTC.

This rearrangement joins TRBV20-1 to TRBJ2-7; D uncertain. Trimming took 5 bases from V and 6 from J, leaving 11 bases between them. The CDR3 totals 11 residues. Germline CDR1 and CDR2: DFQATT and SNEGSKA (reference sequence). The CDR3 reads CSARSGLEQYF. CDR3 nucleotides: TGCAGTGCTCGTTCGGGCCTCGAGCAGTACTTC.